A single T cell receptor beta chain is shown here with its context. These data belong to a study of T cells after yellow fever vaccination. TCRdb analysed the 5' RACE reads with MiXCR anew, one entry per CDR3 protein. Here the sample spans approximately 120,000 distinct CDR3 sequences, almost 9% being singletons. Trimming left V 3 bases short and J 1 base short, with 17 bases between. The CDR3 has 17 amino acids. The germline V gene has CDR1 SEHNR and CDR2 FQNEAQ (reference sequence). This chain uses TRBV7-9 with TRBJ2-3; D is uncertain. The clonotype was recovered from a man aged 18 to 30 who received the YFV17D yellow fever vaccine. This material consisted of CD8+ T cells sorted from PBMCs, taken on the day of the yellow fever booster vaccination. CDR3 sequence: CASSLTPGSRGTDTQYF. The CDR3 bases are TGTGCCAGCAGCTTGACACCGGGCTCAAGAGGCACAGATACGCAGTATTTT.